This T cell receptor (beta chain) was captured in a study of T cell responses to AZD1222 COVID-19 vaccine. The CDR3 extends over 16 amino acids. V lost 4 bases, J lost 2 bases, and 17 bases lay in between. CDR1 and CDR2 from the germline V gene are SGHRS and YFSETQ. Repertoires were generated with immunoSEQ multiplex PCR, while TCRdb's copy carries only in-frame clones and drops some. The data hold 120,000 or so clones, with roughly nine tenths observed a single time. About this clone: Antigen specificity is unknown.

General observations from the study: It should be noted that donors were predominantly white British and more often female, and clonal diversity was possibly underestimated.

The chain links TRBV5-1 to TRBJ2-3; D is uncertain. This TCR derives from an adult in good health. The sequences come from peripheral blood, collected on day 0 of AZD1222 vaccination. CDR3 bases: TGCGCCAGCAGCCTATGGAGCGCCTCTAACACAGATACGCAGTATTTT. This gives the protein CASSLWSASNTDTQYF.